The following is a TCR beta chain sequence with its context. Its target is unknown. The J segment lost 5 bases and the V segment lost 3 bases, leaving 6 bases of the junction unmatched. Looked up from germline, CDR1 is LGHNA and CDR2 is YNFKEQ. The CDR3 sequence is 15 residues long. Use of 60 Vbeta and 13 Jbeta primers characterized the PCR. Sequenced by immunoSEQ multiplex PCR; TCRdb stores in-frame clones only, minus some. The repertoire table contains approximately 130,000 clones. The data belong to a study of cytomegalovirus exposure and HLA in healthy donors. Study outcomes and limitations: For cytomegalovirus status, the classifier reportedly gave diagnoses with high specificity and sensitivity.

Material for sequencing was PBMCs. The chain links TRBV4-2 to TRBJ2-3, with 9 bases aligning to TRBD1. This TCR was sampled from an older woman in good health and CMV-seronegative. CDR3 nucleotide sequence: TGTGCCAGCAGCCAGGACAGGGGCGGAGGAGATACGCAGTATTTT. Encoded protein: CASSQDRGGGDTQYF.